The present T cell receptor (beta chain) was sequenced within a study of T-cell reconstitution after alpha-beta-depleted transplantation in children. Unique molecular identifiers tagged the TCRbeta library. Each CDR3 protein gets one entry after TCRdb re-called the PCR reads with MiXCR. Of some 240,000 distinct CDR3 sequences in the sample, 9.7% were seen once. This clonotype occurred many times. The ends were cut back, 5 bases at V and 0 bases at J, with 11 bases in the middle. CDR3 length: 15 residues. Germline V gene data show CDR1 as MNHEY and CDR2 as SMNVEV (reference sequence). V usage is TRBV27 and J usage is TRBJ1-3, with D possibly matching TRBD1 (6 bases). The sequenced sample was PBMCs from the stem cell graft donor, obtained from the stem cell graft. The sequence came from a human donor who donated a stem cell graft to a child with SCID. The CDR3 DNA reads as TGTGCCAGCAGTCCACAGGGTACCTCTGGAAACACCATATATTTT. Encoded protein: CASSPQGTSGNTIYF.